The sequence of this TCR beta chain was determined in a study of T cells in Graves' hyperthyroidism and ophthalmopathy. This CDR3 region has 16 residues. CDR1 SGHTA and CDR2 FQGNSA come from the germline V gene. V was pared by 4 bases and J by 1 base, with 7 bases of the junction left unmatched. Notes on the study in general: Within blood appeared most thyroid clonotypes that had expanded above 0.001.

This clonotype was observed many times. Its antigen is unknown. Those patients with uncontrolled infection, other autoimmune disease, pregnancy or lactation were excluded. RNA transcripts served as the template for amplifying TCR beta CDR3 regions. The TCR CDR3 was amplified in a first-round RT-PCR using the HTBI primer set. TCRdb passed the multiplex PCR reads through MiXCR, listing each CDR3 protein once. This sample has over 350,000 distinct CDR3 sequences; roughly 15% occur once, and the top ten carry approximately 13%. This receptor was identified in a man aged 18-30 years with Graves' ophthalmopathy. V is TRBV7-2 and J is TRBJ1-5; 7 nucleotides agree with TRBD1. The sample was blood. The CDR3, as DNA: TGTGCCAGCAGCTCCCGAGCGGACAGGAGCAATCAGCCCCAGCATTTT. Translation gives CASSSRADRSNQPQHF.